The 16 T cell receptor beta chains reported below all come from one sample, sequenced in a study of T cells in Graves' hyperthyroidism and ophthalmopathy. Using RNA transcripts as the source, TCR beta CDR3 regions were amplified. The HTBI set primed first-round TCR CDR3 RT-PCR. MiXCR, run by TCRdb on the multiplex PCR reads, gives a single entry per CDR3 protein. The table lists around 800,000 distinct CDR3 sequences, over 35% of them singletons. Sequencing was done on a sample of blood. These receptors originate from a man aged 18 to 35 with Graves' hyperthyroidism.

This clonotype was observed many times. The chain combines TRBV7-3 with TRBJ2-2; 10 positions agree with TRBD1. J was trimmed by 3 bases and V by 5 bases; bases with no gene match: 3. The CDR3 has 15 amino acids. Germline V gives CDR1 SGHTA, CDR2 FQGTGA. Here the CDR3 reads CASSPGTGDTGELFF. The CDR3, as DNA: TGTGCCAGCAGCCCCGGGACAGGGGACACCGGGGAGCTGTTTTTT.

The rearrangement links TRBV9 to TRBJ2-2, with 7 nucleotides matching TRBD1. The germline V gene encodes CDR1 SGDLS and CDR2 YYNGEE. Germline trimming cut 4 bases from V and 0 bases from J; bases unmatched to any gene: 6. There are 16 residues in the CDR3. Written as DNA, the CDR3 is TGTGCCAGCAGCCTTTGGACAGGCCCGAACACCGGGGAGCTGTTTTTT. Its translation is CASSLWTGPNTGELFF. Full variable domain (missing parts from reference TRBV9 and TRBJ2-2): DSGVTQTPKHLITATGQRVTLRCSPRSGDLSVYWYQQSLDQGLQFLIQYYNGEERAKGNILERFSAQQFPDLHSELNLSSLELGDSALYFCASSLWTGPNTGELFFGEGSRLTVL.

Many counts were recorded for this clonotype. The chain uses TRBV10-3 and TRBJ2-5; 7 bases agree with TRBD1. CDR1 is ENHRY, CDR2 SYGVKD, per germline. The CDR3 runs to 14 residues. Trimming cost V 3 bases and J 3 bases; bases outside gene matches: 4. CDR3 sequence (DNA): TGTGCCATCAGTGATTATGGGACAGAAGAGACCCAGTACTTC. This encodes CAISDYGTEETQYF.

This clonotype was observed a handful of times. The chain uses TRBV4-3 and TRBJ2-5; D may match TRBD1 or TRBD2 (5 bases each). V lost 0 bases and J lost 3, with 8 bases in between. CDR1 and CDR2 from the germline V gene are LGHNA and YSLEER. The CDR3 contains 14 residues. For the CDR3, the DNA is TGCGCCAGCAGCCAAGAATTGGGGGAAGAGACCCAGTACTTC. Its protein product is CASSQELGEETQYF.

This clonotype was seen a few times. This CDR3 reads CASSLDSRNQPQHF. CDR3 nucleotides: TGCGCCAGCAGCTTGGACAGTCGCAATCAGCCCCAGCATTTT. This rearrangement joins TRBV5-1 to TRBJ1-5; D is uncertain. CDR3 length: 14 residues. Germline assignment: CDR1 SGHRS and CDR2 YFSETQ. Trimming took off 0 bases at V and 2 bases at J, with 6 bases between the two ends. The full variable domain, its missing parts supplied by reference TRBV5-1 and TRBJ1-5, is KAGVTQTPRYLIKTRGQQVTLSCSPISGHRSVSWYQQTPGQGLQFLFEYFSETQRNKGNFPGRFSGRQFSNSRSEMNVSTLELGDSALYLCASSLDSRNQPQHFGDGTRLSIL.

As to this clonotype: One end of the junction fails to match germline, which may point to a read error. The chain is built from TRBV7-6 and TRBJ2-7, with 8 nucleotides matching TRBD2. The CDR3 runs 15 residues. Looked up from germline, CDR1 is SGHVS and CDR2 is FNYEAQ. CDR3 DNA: TGCGCCAGCAGCTTGGCTCGAGCGGGGGCAAGCGAGCAGTACTTC. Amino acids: CASSLARAGASEQYF.

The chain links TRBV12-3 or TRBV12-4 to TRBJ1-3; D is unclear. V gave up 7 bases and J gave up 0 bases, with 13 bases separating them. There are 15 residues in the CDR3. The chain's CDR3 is CASNPQYLSGNTIYF. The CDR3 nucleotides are TGTGCCAGCAACCCCCAATACCTCTCTGGAAACACCATATATTTT.

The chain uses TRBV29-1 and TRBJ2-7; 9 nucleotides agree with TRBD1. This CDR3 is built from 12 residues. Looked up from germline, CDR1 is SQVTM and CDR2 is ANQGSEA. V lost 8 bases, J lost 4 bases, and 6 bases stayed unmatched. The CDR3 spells CSRRTGEYEQYF. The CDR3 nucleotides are TGCAGCAGGCGGACAGGGGAATACGAGCAGTACTTC.

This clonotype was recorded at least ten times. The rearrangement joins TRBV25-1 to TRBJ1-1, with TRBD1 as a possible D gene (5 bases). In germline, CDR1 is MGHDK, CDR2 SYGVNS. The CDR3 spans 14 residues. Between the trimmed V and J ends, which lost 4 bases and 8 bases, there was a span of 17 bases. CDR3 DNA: TGTGCCAGCAGTGGCCGGACCGGAGGGGTGGAAGCTTTCTTT. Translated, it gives CASSGRTGGVEAFF.

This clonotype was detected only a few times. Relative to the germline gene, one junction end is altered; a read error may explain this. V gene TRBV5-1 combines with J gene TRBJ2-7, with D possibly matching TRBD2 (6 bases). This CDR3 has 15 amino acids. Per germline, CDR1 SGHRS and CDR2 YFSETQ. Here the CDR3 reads CASSPGTLENYEQYF. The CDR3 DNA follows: TGTGCCAGCAGCCCCGGGACTCTGGAGAACTACGAGCAGTACTTC. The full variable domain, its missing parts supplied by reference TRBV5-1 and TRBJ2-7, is KAGVTQTPRYLIKTRGQQVTLSCSPISGHRSVSWYQQTPGQGLQFLFEYFSETQRNKGNFPGRFSGRQFSNSRSEMNVSTLELGDSALYLCASSPGTLENYEQYFGPGTRLTVT.

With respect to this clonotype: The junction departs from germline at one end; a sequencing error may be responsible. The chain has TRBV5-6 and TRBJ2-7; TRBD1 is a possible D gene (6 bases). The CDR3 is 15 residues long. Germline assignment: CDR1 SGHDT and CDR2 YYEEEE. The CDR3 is CASSLGTASSYEQHF. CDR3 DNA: TGTGCCAGCAGCTTGGGGACAGCGAGCTCCTACGAGCAGCACTTC.

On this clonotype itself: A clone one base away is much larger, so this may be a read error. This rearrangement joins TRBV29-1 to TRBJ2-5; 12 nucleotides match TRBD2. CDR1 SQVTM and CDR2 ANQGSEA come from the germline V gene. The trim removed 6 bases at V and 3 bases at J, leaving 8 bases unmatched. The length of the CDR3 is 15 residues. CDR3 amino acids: CSVITTSGGEETQYF. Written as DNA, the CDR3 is TGCAGCGTCATAACGACTAGCGGGGGAGAAGAGACCCAGTACTTC.

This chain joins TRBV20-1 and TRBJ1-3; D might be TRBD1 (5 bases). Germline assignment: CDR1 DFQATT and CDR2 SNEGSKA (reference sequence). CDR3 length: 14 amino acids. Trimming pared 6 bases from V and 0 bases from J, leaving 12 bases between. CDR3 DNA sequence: TGCAGTGCGTGGGACGGAGACTCTGGAAACACCATATATTTT. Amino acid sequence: CSAWDGDSGNTIYF.

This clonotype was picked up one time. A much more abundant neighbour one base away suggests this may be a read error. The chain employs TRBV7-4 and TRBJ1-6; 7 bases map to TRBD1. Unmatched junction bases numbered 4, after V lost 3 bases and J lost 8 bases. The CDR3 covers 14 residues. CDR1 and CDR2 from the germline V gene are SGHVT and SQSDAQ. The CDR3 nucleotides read TGTGCCAGCAGCTTTACAGGGGTCCATTCACCCCTCCACTTT. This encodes CASSFTGVHSPLHF.

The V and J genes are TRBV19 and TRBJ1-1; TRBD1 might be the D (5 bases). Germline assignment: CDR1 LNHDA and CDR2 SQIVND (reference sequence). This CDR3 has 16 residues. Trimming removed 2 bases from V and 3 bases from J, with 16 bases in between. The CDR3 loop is CASSIRSGASDTEAFF. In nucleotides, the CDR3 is TGTGCCAGTAGTATAAGGAGCGGGGCATCGGACACTGAAGCTTTCTTT.

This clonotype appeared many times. The CDR3 sequence: CASSELGREGEKLFF. CDR3 DNA sequence: TGTGCCAGCAGTGAATTGGGCAGGGAGGGTGAAAAACTGTTTTTT. The V and J genes are TRBV2 and TRBJ1-4; possibly TRBD1 for D (5 bases). CDR3 length: 15 residues. V was shortened by 2 bases and J by 7 bases, with 14 bases between the two germline ends. Germline V gene sequence: CDR1 SNHLY, CDR2 FYNNEI.